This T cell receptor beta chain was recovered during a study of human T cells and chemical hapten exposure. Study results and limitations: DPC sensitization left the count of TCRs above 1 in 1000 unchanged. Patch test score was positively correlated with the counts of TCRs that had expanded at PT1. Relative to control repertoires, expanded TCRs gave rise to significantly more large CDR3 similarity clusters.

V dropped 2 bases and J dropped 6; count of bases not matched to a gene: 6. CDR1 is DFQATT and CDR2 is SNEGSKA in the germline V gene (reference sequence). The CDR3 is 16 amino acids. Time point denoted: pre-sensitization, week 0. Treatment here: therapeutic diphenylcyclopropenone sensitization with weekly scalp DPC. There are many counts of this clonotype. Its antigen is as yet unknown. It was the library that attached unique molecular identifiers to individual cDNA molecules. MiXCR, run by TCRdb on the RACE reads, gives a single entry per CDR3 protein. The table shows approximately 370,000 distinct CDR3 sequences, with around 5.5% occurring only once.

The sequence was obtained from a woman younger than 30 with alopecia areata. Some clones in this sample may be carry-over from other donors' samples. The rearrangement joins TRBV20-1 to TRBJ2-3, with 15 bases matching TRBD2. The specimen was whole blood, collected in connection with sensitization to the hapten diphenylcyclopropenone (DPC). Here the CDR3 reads CSARRTSGGESDTQYF. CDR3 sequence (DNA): TGCAGTGCTAGAAGGACTAGCGGGGGGGAAAGTGATACGCAGTATTTT.